This TCR beta chain was recovered during a study of blood T cell repertoires in COVID-19. Study-level information: There were acute and convalescent COVID-19 samples, and they came from the United States, Italy and Spain. T cells, B-cell-depleted T cells, or PBMCs supplied cDNA or gDNA.

Assay used: immunoSEQ multiplex PCR; TCRdb lists only in-frame clones, some missing. Of approximately 260,000 clones listed, approximately 79% are singletons. In this sample, this clone turned up a few times. The specimen sequenced was peripheral blood. The sequence was obtained from a woman of 80 years or more with active or convalescent COVID-19.

CDR3 DNA: TGTGCCAGTAGACCCGCTGCGGGAGGGCCTATGTATGAGCAGTTCTTC. This encodes CASRPAAGGPMYEQFF. The chain is built from TRBV19 and TRBJ2-1; 9 bases line up with TRBD2. V gave up 6 bases and J gave up 8 bases; unmatched junction bases: 14. This CDR3 has 16 residues. CDR1 and CDR2 from the germline V gene are LNHDA and SQIVND (reference sequence).